The 7 T cell receptor beta chains reported below all come from one sample, sequenced in a study of T cells in Graves' hyperthyroidism and ophthalmopathy. TCR beta CDR3 regions were amplified from RNA. The TCR CDR3 was amplified in a first-round RT-PCR using the HTBI primer set. A single record per CDR3 protein comes from TCRdb applying MiXCR to the multiplex PCR reads. Among around 300,000 distinct CDR3 sequences, approximately 13% were seen once, and the ten largest hold 7.9%. Sequenced sample: blood. The receptors here all came from a woman in her thirties or forties with Graves' hyperthyroidism.

In its sample, this clonotype was seen many times. V is TRBV15 and J is TRBJ1-2; a weak D match, TRBD1 (5 bases). Deletions cut 1 base from V and 3 bases from J, with 6 bases between. The CDR3 runs 13 residues. Per the germline V gene, CDR1 is LNHNV and CDR2 is YYDKDF (reference sequence). The CDR3 region has the DNA TGTGCCACCAGCAGAGGAGGGGACTATGGCTACACCTTC. The encoded protein is CATSRGGDYGYTF.

This sequence joins TRBV20-1 and TRBJ2-3; 7 positions agree with TRBD2. Germline V CDR1 and CDR2: DFQATT, SNEGSKA (reference sequence). V shed 4 bases, J shed 1 base, and the junction held 8 bases outside the gene matches. The CDR3 has 15 residues. The CDR3 DNA sequence: TGCAGTGCTACTAGCGGAAACTGGGGCACAGATACGCAGTATTTT. Protein product: CSATSGNWGTDTQYF.

The rearrangement links TRBV5-1 to TRBJ2-2; 13 nucleotides line up with TRBD2. CDR3 length: 20 residues. With V trimmed by 1 base and J by 6 bases, 15 bases remained unmatched. CDR1 is SGHRS and CDR2 is YFSETQ in the germline V gene. The CDR3 coding sequence is TGCGCCAGCAGCTTGAGTTTCTCTACTCGGACTAGCGGGAGAGCCGGGGAGCTGTTTTTT. The encoded protein is CASSLSFSTRTSGRAGELFF.

This clonotype was observed at least ten times. The V and J genes are TRBV20-1 and TRBJ2-7; D perhaps matches TRBD2 (6 bases). CDR3 length equals 14 residues. The germline V and J ends were trimmed by 3 bases and 1 base, with 13 bases remaining between them. Germline lookup yields CDR1 DFQATT and CDR2 SNEGSKA (reference sequence). CDR3 DNA sequence: TGCAGTGCTAGGGGAGGACGCGGTTCCTACGAGCAGTACTTC. This gives the protein CSARGGRGSYEQYF.

This clonotype was recorded at least ten times. This chain uses TRBV7-8 with TRBJ2-1; D is uncertain. Germline V gene sequence: CDR1 SGHVS, CDR2 FQNEAQ. The CDR3 has 15 amino acids. The V end lost 1 base, the J end lost 0 bases, and 7 bases lay between the germline ends. In DNA form, the CDR3 reads TGTGCCAGCAGCTTAGGGCTAAGCTCCTACAATGAGCAGTTCTTC. The encoded protein is CASSLGLSSYNEQFF.

This clonotype was seen a handful of times. The rearrangement joins TRBV4-2 to TRBJ1-5; D ambiguous. V gave up 0 bases and J gave up 7 bases, with 4 bases separating them. CDR1 LGHNA and CDR2 YNFKEQ come from the germline V gene. This CDR3 contains 12 residues. The DNA for the CDR3 is TGTGCCAGCAGCCAAGATGGGCAGCCCCAGCATTTT. It translates to CASSQDGQPQHF.

The V gene is TRBV29-1, the J gene TRBJ1-1, with TRBD1 matching over 7 bases. CDR1 and CDR2 (germline): SQVTM, ANQGSEA. After removal of 1 base from V and 4 bases from J, the junction contained 3 bases not matched to a gene. The length of the CDR3 is 13 residues. CDR3: CSVEGQGVTEAFF. For the CDR3, the DNA is TGCAGCGTTGAAGGACAGGGAGTCACTGAAGCTTTCTTT. The full variable domain, completed using reference TRBV29-1 and TRBJ1-1, is SAVISQKPSRDICQRGTSLTIQCQVDSQVTMMFWYRQQPGQSLTLIATANQGSEATYESGFVIDKFPISRPNLTFSTLTVSNMSPEDSSIYLCSVEGQGVTEAFFGQGTRLTVV.